The clone carrying this TCR beta chain was counted a few times. TCRdb recomputed calls from the RT-PCR reads with MiXCR, one row per CDR3 protein. The sample includes about 700,000 distinct CDR3 sequences, approximately 15% of them seen just once. V lost 5 bases and J 0 bases, leaving 12 bases between the germline ends. The CDR3 contains 14 residues. Germline lookup yields CDR1 DFQATT and CDR2 SNEGSKA (reference sequence). This chain links TRBV20-1 with TRBJ2-3; D perhaps matches TRBD2 (5 bases). This clonotype was obtained from a female donor in good health, serving as a healthy control. Material: memory CD4+ T cells from blood. The CDR3 region has the DNA TGCAGTGCTTGGACTGAGACTAGCACAGATACGCAGTATTTT. Residues: CSAWTETSTDTQYF.